The clone carrying this T cell receptor beta chain appeared a few times. This record comes from a study of T cell changes during pregnancy in multiple sclerosis. Trimming shortened V by 5 bases and J by 0 bases, and 13 bases separated the two germline ends. This CDR3 is 15 amino acids long. Looked up from germline, CDR1 is MDHEN and CDR2 is SYDVKM. The protocol was immunoSEQ multiplex PCR, while the TCRdb copy is restricted to in-frame clones and leaves out a portion. The data contain about 27,000 clones, about 91% of them seen just once; the ten biggest clones take up approximately 17%. The V call is TRBV28, the J call TRBJ1-1; D is possibly TRBD1 (6 bases). This receptor was identified in a female donor with multiple sclerosis, enrolled in a pregnancy study. Here the sequenced sample was CD8+ T cells from peripheral blood mononuclear cells, taken in the second trimester of pregnancy. The CDR3 reads CASSVDTGLNTEAFF. The CDR3 DNA sequence: TGTGCCAGCAGTGTGGATACAGGGTTGAACACTGAAGCTTTCTTT.